This T cell receptor (beta chain) was profiled in a study of blood T cell repertoires in COVID-19. This clone appeared once. Germline V gene sequence: CDR1 MNHEY, CDR2 SVGAGI. There are 13 residues in the CDR3. The V and J ends lost 5 bases and 10 bases, in that order; junction bases with no gene match: 4. Sequenced by immunoSEQ multiplex PCR; TCRdb stores in-frame clones only, minus some. This sample has 55,000 to 75,000 clones, with about 70% found just once. J is TRBJ1-6 and V is TRBV6-5, with 8 nucleotides matching TRBD1. The receptor was isolated from a woman in her 70s with acute or convalescent COVID-19. Material for sequencing was peripheral blood. The CDR3 region has the DNA TGTGCCAGCAGTCAGGGGGCCGGATCACCCCTCCACTTT. It is translated as CASSQGAGSPLHF.